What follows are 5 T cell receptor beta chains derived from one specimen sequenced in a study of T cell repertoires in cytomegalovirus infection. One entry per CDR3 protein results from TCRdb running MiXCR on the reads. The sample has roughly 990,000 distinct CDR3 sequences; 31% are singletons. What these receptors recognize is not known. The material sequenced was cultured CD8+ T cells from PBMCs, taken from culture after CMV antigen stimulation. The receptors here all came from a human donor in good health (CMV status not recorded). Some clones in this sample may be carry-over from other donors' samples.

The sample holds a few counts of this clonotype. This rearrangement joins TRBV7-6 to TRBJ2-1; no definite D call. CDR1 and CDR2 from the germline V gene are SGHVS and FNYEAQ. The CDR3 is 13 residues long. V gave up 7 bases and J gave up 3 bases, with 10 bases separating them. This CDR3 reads CASTPRVYNEQFF. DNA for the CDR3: TGTGCCAGCACTCCCCGGGTCTACAATGAGCAGTTCTTC.

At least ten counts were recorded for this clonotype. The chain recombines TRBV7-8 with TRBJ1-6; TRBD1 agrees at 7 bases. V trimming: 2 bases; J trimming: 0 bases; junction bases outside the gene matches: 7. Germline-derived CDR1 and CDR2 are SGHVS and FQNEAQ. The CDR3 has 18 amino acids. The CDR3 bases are TGTGCCAGCAGCTTAAAAACAGGGGCCTCCTCCTATAATTCACCCCTCCACTTT. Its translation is CASSLKTGASSYNSPLHF. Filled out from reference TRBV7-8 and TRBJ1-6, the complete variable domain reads GAGVSQSPRYKVAKRGQDVALRCDPISGHVSLFWYQQALGQGPEFLTYFQNEAQLDKSGLPSDRFFAERPEGSVSTLKIQRTQQEDSAVYLCASSLKTGASSYNSPLHFGNGTRLTVT.

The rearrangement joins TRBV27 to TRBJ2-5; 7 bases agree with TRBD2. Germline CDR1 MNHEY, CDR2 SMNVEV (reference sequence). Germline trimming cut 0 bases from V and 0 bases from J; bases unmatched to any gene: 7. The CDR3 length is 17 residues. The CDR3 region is CASSLSAAGRNQETQYF. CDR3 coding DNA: TGTGCCAGCAGTTTATCGGCAGCGGGGAGAAACCAAGAGACCCAGTACTTC.

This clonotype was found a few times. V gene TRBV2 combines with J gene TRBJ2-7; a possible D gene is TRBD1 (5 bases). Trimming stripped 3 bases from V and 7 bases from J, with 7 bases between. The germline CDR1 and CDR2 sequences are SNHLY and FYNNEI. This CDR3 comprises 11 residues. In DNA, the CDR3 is TGTGCCAGCAGTGAGGGGCCGGAGCAGTACGTC. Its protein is CASSEGPEQYV.

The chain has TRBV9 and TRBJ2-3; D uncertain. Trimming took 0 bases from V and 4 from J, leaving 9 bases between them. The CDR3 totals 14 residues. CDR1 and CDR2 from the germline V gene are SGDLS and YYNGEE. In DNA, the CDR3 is TGTGCCAGCAGCGTAGGAAGCGCATCAGATACGCAGTATTTT. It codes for CASSVGSASDTQYF.